This T cell receptor (beta chain) was identified during a study of identical twins. The CDR3 loop spans 13 amino acids. J was trimmed by 7 bases and V by 7 bases; bases with no gene match: 9. CDR1 is SQVTM, CDR2 ANQGSEA, per germline. Template switching added a universal primer site, and cDNA bore unique molecular identifiers. TCRdb reprocessed the 5' RACE reads with MiXCR, giving one entry per CDR3 protein. The sample yields 460,000 or so distinct CDR3 sequences, 14% seen once. This clonotype has ten or more counts. What it recognizes is unknown. Study results and caveats: There is a chance that invariant MAIT and iNKT cells partially muddied zero-insertion analyses. The abundant beta clonotypes from cord blood had fewer insertions, and memory repertoires had none of this.

The sample also formed part of further work on yellow fever vaccine responses in identical twins.

The sequence was collected from a woman in her late teens or twenties in good health. Input material: CD4+ T cells sorted from blood. This chain uses TRBV29-1 with TRBJ2-1, with TRBD1 matching over 8 bases. The CDR3: CSGWDRSRNEQFF. The CDR3 region has the DNA TGCAGCGGCTGGGACAGGTCTCGGAATGAGCAGTTCTTC.